Sequencing of this TCR beta chain was carried out in a study of cytomegalovirus exposure and HLA in healthy donors (dated by TCRdb to about 2017). A note on the overall study: An earlier analysis of several hundred of the donors reported approximately 260 Gb of sequence data and 95 million to 130 million unique TCR beta sequences obtained from about 200 million T cells. Roughly 300 gigabases of sequencing data and around 90 million unique TCR sequences made up an early release that covered 500 to 650 HLA-typed donors. Among the approximately 400 genotyped donors, about 85% belonged to the genetic ancestry cluster associated with self-reported Caucasian donors. The aim of the study was to test whether cataloging public T cell receptors could identify signatures of past pathogen exposure. The study used immunosequencing to profile the T cell repertoires of approximately 640 subjects and linked those repertoires to cytomegalovirus serostatus. Along with the approximately 700-subject first cohort, a separate validation cohort of 120 different subjects was used. The study combined high-throughput TCR immunosequencing, statistical association of individual TCRs with disease status, and machine learning to predict cytomegalovirus infection status. In a later analysis, previously published TCR beta repertoires from some 640 donors were re-analyzed and high-resolution HLA genotyping was added so that TCR occurrence patterns could be studied. Rather than drawing on any new phenotypic data, the later analysis identified candidate immune exposures from TCR beta sequences and the way those sequences occurred across donors. An earlier analysis of approximately 500 of the donors applied high-throughput TCR beta sequencing to assess whether each TCR beta V gene segment acted as functional or pseudogenic. Donor age, sex, ethnicity and CMV serostatus were compiled alongside the repertoire data. A later genetic analysis used genome-wide SNP genotypes for about 60% of the roughly 670 donors, treating that subset as a discovery cohort. Every repertoire in the discovery cohort had been generated on one and the same sequencing platform. Both class I and class II loci were covered by HLA typing, at four-digit resolution. The number of typed donors differed by locus: about 629-640 for A, B, C, DRB1 and DQB1; 500 to 550 for DQA1; some 610 for DPA1; and roughly 450 for DPB1. Because of strong linkage in the cohort, four or five DR-DQ haplotypes were treated as single units for association and clustering. Among 398 genotyped donors of the cohort, an average of roughly 240,000 unique TCR beta nucleotide sequences were sequenced per donor, around 20% of them non-productive.

Study-level results and caveats: Only TCR beta chains were sequenced in this cohort, and the absence of alpha or paired-chain data limited detectable features. In a later analysis, TCR association rates were found to vary across HLA loci, with the most associated TCRs seen for DRB1 alleles and the fewest for HLA-C alleles. A cluster of highly shared sequence variants was judged likely to represent a technical artifact of the sequencing pipeline. In both the original and validation cohorts, the classifier was reported to diagnose cytomegalovirus status with high specificity and sensitivity. In a later analysis, HLA-associated TCR beta chains were found to be more clonally expanded and to have lower generation probabilities than equally common non-associated chains. According to a later analysis, most CMV-associated TCR beta chains appeared to be HLA-restricted, and the HLA associations seemed to be driven largely by CMV exposure. Because some donors lacked HLA typing at each locus, the association tests relied only on the typed subset. Sequencing depth was assumed to be roughly uniform across donors in the presence/absence analyses, though that assumption may not hold. The earlier analysis of some 540 of the donors excluded fewer than 20 rarely observed V segments, including chromosome 9 orphons, because counts were too low. While some public TCRs were present in many individuals, most TCR sequences turned up only very rarely across donors. Compared with the roughly 600-donor mean, donors in an Asian-associated ancestry cluster had fewer N-insertions in productive TCRs, according to a later genetic analysis. In a later analysis, several top co-occurrence clusters were reported to appear linked to parvovirus B19, influenza, CMV and Epstein-Barr virus. Linkage disequilibrium might explain the correlated functional status among segregating V segments, but an unknown experimental factor could not be excluded. An earlier analysis of some 590 of the donors showed that most TCR beta V segments appeared in productive rearrangements either about 87% or about 30% of the time, which broadly matched IMGT annotations. Strong co-occurrence of HLA alleles, especially DR and DQ, made assigning TCR associations to individual alleles difficult. For the cohort, immune exposure information was limited to CMV serostatus. An association between a missense DCLRE1C variant and V-gene and J-gene trimming of TCR beta chains was found in a later genetic analysis and replicated in an independent cohort. In vitro tests confirmed that three of the cytomegalovirus-associated TCR beta chains recognize cytomegalovirus antigens. The authors suggested that the approach could potentially be generalized to other disease states and immunological phenotypes. In a later analysis, about 17,000 TCR beta sequences were associated with specific HLA alleles at a false discovery rate of 0.05. A further reported finding was that TCR beta sequences accurately predicted the HLA-A and HLA-B alleles for most subjects in the first cohort. Some IMGT-functional V segments, including TRBV6-2 and TRBV6-3, could not be told apart with the 87-base-pair reads, so those segments were excluded. In the study, approximately 160 TCR beta chains were listed as associated with cytomegalovirus.

The cohort was made up of 500 to 800 healthy bone marrow donors. Cohort members were all nominally healthy when sampled, although unrecorded immune exposures were likely present. The donor tested CMV seronegative and was one of the 352 seronegative cohort members. Each donor provided a peripheral blood sample, and peripheral blood mononuclear cells were used for TCR beta sequencing. Genomic DNA was extracted from the blood cell samples with the Qiagen DNeasy Blood Extraction Kit. The library was made by the immunoSEQ multiplex PCR assay. For the multiplex PCR, a mixture combining 60 forward primers for TCR Vbeta segments and 13 reverse primers for TCR Jbeta segments was used. The CDR3 region of rearranged TCR beta genes was amplified from genomic DNA by a multiplex PCR assay. The amplified TCR beta libraries were sequenced on the Illumina HiSeq System as 87-base-pair reads. In the source study's methods: Across the 670 or so repertoires, a later analysis counted roughly 84 million unique TCR beta chains, 9 million to 14 million of which were shared by at least two donors. A nearest-neighbor algorithm error-corrected the raw reads and collapsed the reads into unique sequences, merging closely related sequences to remove PCR and sequencing errors. CDR3 sequences were aligned to IMGT reference sequences to assign V, D and J gene segments. For a sequence to be retained, a match of at least six nucleotides was required to both a V gene segment and a J gene segment. A rearrangement was called productive if the CDR3 had no stop codons and remained in frame with V and J, and every other rearrangement was called non-productive. CDR3 was defined by IMGT convention, running from the second conserved V-encoded cysteine to the conserved J-encoded phenylalanine. Sequences without an unambiguous match to a single V gene segment were excluded from the earlier analysis of over 500 of the donors. An earlier analysis of roughly 590 of the donors called V segments functional above 56.7% productive rearrangements and segregating when the between-donor standard deviation exceeded 5%. A statistical classification framework was developed to diagnose cytomegalovirus status using the catalog of TCR beta chain sequences. A later analysis assigned V and J genes by comparing TCR nucleotide sequences with IMGT/GENE-DB human TR gene sequences. In a later analysis, CDR3 sequences and most-parsimonious VDJ recombination scenarios were assigned using the TCRdist pipeline. In a later analysis, every TCR beta chain was defined by the combination of its CDR3 amino acid sequence and its V-gene family, and reads without a unique V-gene family were dropped. A later analysis removed 500 to 650 highly shared, low-generation-probability nucleotide sequences to deal with suspected cross-contamination and a sequencing artifact. In a later analysis, a clonal expansion index for each public chain was calculated from normalized within-repertoire ranks of inferred template counts. A later analysis computed generation probabilities with a VDJ recombination model fitted to out-of-frame rearrangements, and checked the results against IGoR. In a later analysis, TCR-TCR, TCR-HLA and TCR-CMV co-occurrence was scored with hypergeometric tests, and a repertoire-size bias correction was applied to TCR pairs. To estimate false discovery rates, a later analysis permuted the HLA or CMV assignments 20 times. In a later analysis, co-occurring TCRs were grouped with DBSCAN, and TCRdist sequence similarity was added when clustering was performed within HLA-allele-positive subsets. Repertoires with fewer than 30,000 or more than 120,000 public chains were left out of co-occurrence clustering, as were roughly five repertoires with anomalous nucleotide sharing. Entries here come from immuneACCESS through TCRdb and include only in-frame sequences with V and J called. Some clones fail to appear in such tables; in the studies checked, an unresolved V gene covers under half of the shortfall, and the cause of the remainder is unknown. V and J calls and clone size follow that table, whereas D and trimming were derived from the DNA. Within this sample are about 130,000 clones, with about 85% of them counted one time only. The top ten constitute over 1.5% of the sample.

From the cysteine up to the phenylalanine, the CDR3 has a length of 13 residues. Only the CDR3 portion is preserved as DNA: 39 bases, with reading frame beginning at the first base. Relative to germline, V is 2 bases shorter and J is 4 bases shorter, with 8 bases between their ends. The germline V gene encodes CDR1 SGHTA and CDR2 FQGNSA. In the case of this clone: Its antigen remains undetermined. No base-level quality is on record; no much larger clone is a single base apart.

The V gene is TRBV7-2 and the J gene is TRBJ2-5; no D segment can be confidently identified. Specimen: PBMCs. The TCR comes from a boy between 5 and 17 years old in good health and CMV-seronegative. The CDR3 protein sequence reads: CASSLPNVETQYF. The DNA sequence reads TGTGCCAGCAGCTTACCAAATGTAGAGACCCAGTACTTC.